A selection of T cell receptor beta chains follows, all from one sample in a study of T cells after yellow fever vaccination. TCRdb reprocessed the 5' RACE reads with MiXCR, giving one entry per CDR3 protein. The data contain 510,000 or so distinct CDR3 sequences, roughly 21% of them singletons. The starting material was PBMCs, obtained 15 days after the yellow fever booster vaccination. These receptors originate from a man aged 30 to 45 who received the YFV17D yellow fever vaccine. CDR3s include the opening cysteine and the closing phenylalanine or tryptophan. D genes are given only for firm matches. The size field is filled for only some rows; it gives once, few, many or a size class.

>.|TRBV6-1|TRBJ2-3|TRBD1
TGTGCCAGCAGTCCTTACGACAGGGCATTCGCAGATACGCAGTATTTT
CASSPYDRAFADTQYF
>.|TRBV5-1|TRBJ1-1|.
TGCGCCAGTGGCAGGAGGGCGGCGAACACTGAAGCTTTCTTT
CASGRRAANTEAFF
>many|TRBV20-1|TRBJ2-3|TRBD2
TGCAGTGCCGAGAGGTTAGCGGGAGGGCCGGCAGGAGATACGCAGTATTTT
CSAERLAGGPAGDTQYF
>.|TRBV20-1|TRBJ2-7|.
TGCAGTGTGCAACTCTCCTACGAGCAGTACTTC
CSVQLSYEQYF
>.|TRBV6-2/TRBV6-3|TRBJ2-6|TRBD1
TGTGCCAGCCTATTGGACAGGAAATACTCTGGGGCCAACGTCCTGACTTTC
CASLLDRKYSGANVLTF
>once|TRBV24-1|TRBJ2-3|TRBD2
TGTGCCACCAGTGATTCGGCTCTAGCGGGATCCTCAGATACGCAGTATTTT
CATSDSALAGSSDTQYF
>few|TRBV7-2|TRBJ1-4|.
TGTGCCAGCAGCCCTACCCGGGGGGGTGGGGAAAAACTGTTTTTT
CASSPTRGGGEKLFF
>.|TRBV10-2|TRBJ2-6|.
TGCGCCAGCAGAATACCAGTCCCTGGGGCCAACGTCCTGACTTTC
CASRIPVPGANVLTF
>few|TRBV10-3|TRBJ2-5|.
TGTGCCATCAGTGAATCTGGCCGAGGAGAGACCCAGTACTTC
CAISESGRGETQYF
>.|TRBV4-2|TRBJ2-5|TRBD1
TGTGCCAGCAGCCAAAGACAGGGGGGGGTGGGTTCGGAGACCCAGTACTTC
CASSQRQGGVGSETQYF
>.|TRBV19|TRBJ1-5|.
TGTGCCAGTAGTATGGGCGAACGACAGCCCCAGCATTTT
CASSMGERQPQHF
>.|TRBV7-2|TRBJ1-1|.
TGTGCCAGCACACTATGGGCCTCGGAAGCTTTCTTT
CASTLWASEAFF
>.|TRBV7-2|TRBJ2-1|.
TGTGCCAGCAGCCCGTACAGGAGGGGCGGTGAGCAGTTCTTC
CASSPYRRGGEQFF
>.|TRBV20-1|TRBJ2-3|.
TGCAGTGCTAGAAGGCTAGCGTATAGCACAGATACGCAGTATTTT
CSARRLAYSTDTQYF
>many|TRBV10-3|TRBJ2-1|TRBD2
TGTGCCACTACTGTAGCGGGCTACAATGAGCAGTTCTTC
CATTVAGYNEQFF
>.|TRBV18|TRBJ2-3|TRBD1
TGTGCCAGCTCACCCTCGGGACAGGGGAGCACAGATACGCAGTATTTT
CASSPSGQGSTDTQYF
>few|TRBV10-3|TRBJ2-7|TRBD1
TGTGCCATCAGTCCCGGGACAGGGCCTACCTACGAGCAGTACTTC
CAISPGTGPTYEQYF
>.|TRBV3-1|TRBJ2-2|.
TGTGCCAGCAGTCCGGAGCACACCGGGGAGCTGTTTTTT
CASSPEHTGELFF
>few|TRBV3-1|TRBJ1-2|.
TGTGCCAGCAGCCAACTGGCTCACTATGGCTACACCTTC
CASSQLAHYGYTF
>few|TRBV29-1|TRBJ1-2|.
TGCAGCGCTAGGGGGGCTCGGGGCTACACCTTC
CSARGARGYTF
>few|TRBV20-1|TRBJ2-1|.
TGCAGTGTAGCCCTGAGCTCCTACAATGAGCAGTTCTTC
CSVALSSYNEQFF
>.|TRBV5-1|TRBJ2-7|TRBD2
TGCGCCAGCAGCCACACTAGCGGGAGGAACCCCAGCTCCTACGAGCAGTACTTC
CASSHTSGRNPSSYEQYF
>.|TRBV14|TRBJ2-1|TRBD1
TGTGCCAGCAGCCAAGCGGGGACAGGGTGGGAGCAGTTCTTC
CASSQAGTGWEQFF
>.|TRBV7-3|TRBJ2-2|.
TGTGCCAGCAGCTTATGGGAATCCGGGGAGCTGTTTTTT
CASSLWESGELFF
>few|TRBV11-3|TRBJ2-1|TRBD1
TGTGCCAGCAGCGCAGGGGGCACGAGCTCCTACAATGAGCAGTTCTTC
CASSAGGTSSYNEQFF
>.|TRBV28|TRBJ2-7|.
TGTGCCAGCCGCATCAGACTAGATTCCCACGAGCAGTACTTC
CASRIRLDSHEQYF